This TCR beta chain derives from a study of OX40 agonist ivuxolimab in advanced cancers. Study background: Patients were dosed intravenously with ivuxolimab at 0.01 to 10 mg/kg every 2 weeks.

Notes on the study in general: More expanded clones were found, on average, in CD8+ than in CD4+ T cells.

This table comes from immunoSEQ multiplex PCR, and its TCRdb copy is limited to in-frame clones, with some not included. Here the sample spans some 55,000 clones, 90% to 95% being singletons. V was shortened by 3 bases and J by 1 base, with 13 bases between the two germline ends. Per the germline V gene, CDR1 is SGHNT and CDR2 is YYREEE (reference sequence). The CDR3 runs to 16 residues. Regarding this clone: Its antigen remains unidentified.

The sequenced sample was CD4+ or CD8+ T cells sorted from blood, obtained in a trial of the OX40 agonist ivuxolimab. The chain is built from TRBV5-4 and TRBJ2-2, with D uncertain. The TCR comes from an adult with an advanced solid tumor such as melanoma, head and neck, liver or kidney cancer. The DNA for the CDR3 is TGTGCCAGCAGCTCTGCCGGGCGGCGGAACACCGGGGAGCTGTTTTTT. Amino acid sequence: CASSSAGRRNTGELFF.